This T cell receptor beta chain is from a study of cytomegalovirus exposure and HLA in healthy donors. Regarding the study as a whole: For most TCR beta V segments, an earlier analysis put the productive rate at about 87% or about 30% of the time. Some V segments, including TRBV6-2 and TRBV6-3, were excluded as indistinguishable.

This clone was picked up a small number of times. The antigen remains undetermined. The CDR3 extends over 14 amino acids. In germline, CDR1 is MNHNY, CDR2 SVGAGI (reference sequence). Trimming at V came to 6 bases and at J to 3 bases, leaving 6 bases not matched to a gene. PCR employed 60 Vbeta and 13 Jbeta primers. The repertoire was sequenced with immunoSEQ multiplex PCR; TCRdb's copy has only in-frame clones and lacks some. The profile covers about 200,000 clones, with more than 75% appearing a single time and approximately 6.5% taken by the ten largest. The source is a woman between 45 and 65 years old in good health and CMV-seropositive. The gene calls are TRBV6-6 and TRBJ1-2, with 8 bases fitting TRBD1. Material: PBMCs. The CDR3 nucleotides read TGTGCCAGCAGGTCGACAGGGGCGCACTATGGCTACACCTTC. Amino acids: CASRSTGAHYGYTF.